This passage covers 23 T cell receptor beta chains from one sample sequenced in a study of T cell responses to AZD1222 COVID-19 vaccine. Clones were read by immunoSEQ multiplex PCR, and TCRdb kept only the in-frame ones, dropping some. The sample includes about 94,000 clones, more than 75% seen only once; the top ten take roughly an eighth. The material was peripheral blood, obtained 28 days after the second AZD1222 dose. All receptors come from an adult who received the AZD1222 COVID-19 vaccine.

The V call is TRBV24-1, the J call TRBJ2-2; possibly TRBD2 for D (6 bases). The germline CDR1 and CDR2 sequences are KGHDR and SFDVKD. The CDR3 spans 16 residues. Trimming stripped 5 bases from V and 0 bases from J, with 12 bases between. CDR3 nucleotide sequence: TGTGCCACCAGTGGGAACGGACTACCGAACACCGGGGAGCTGTTTTTT. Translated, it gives CATSGNGLPNTGELFF.

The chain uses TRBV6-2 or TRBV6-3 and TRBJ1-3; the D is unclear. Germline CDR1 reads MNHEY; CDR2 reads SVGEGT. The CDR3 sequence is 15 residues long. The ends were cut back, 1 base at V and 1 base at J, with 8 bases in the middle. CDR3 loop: CASSYYPSSGNTIYF. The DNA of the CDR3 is TGTGCCAGCAGTTACTACCCCTCGTCTGGAAACACCATATATTTT.

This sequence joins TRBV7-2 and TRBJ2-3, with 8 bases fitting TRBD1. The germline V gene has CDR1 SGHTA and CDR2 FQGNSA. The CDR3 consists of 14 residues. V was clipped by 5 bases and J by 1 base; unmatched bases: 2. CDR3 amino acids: CASSKGQGTDTQYF. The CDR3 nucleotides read TGTGCCAGCAGCAAGGGACAGGGCACAGATACGCAGTATTTT.

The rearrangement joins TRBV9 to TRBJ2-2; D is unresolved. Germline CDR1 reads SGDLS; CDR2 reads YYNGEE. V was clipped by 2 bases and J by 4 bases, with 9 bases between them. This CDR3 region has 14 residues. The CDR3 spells CASSVGSVTGELFF. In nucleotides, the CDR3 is TGTGCCAGCAGCGTGGGCTCGGTCACCGGGGAGCTGTTTTTT. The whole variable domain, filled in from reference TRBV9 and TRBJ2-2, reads DSGVTQTPKHLITATGQRVTLRCSPRSGDLSVYWYQQSLDQGLQFLIQYYNGEERAKGNILERFSAQQFPDLHSELNLSSLELGDSALYFCASSVGSVTGELFFGEGSRLTVL.

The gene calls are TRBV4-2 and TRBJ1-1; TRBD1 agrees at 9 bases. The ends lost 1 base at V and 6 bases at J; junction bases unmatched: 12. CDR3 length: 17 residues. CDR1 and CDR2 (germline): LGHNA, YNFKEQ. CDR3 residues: CASSQAKDRGKLAEAFF. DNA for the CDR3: TGTGCCAGCAGCCAAGCCAAGGACAGGGGAAAGCTAGCTGAAGCTTTCTTT.

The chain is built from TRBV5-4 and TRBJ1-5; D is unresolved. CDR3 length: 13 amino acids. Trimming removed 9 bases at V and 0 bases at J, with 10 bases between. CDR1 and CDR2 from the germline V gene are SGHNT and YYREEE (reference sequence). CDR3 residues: CATAPGSNQPQHF. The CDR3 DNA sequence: TGTGCCACCGCTCCGGGTAGCAATCAGCCCCAGCATTTT.

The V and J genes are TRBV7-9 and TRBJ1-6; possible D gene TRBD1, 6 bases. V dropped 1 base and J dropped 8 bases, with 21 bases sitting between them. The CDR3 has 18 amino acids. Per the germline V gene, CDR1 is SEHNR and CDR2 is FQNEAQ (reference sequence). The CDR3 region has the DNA TGTGCCAGCAGCTTAGTAGGTGGATGGGGGGCTGGAGATTCACCCCTCCACTTT. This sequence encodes CASSLVGGWGAGDSPLHF.

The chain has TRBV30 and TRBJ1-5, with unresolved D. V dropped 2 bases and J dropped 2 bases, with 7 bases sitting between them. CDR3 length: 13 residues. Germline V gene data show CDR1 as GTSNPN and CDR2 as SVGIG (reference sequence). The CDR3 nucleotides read TGTGCCTGGAGTAAGGGTGGCAATCAGCCCCAGCATTTT. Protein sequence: CAWSKGGNQPQHF.

CDR3 sequence reads: CASSLSQWTSPDTQYF. The CDR3 region has the DNA TGTGCCAGCAGCTTATCACAATGGACTAGTCCAGATACGCAGTATTTT. The chain combines TRBV7-2 with TRBJ2-3; 7 positions match TRBD2. There are 16 residues in the CDR3. CDR1 SGHTA and CDR2 FQGNSA come from the germline V gene. V gave up 2 bases and J gave up 4 bases; unmatched junction bases: 9.

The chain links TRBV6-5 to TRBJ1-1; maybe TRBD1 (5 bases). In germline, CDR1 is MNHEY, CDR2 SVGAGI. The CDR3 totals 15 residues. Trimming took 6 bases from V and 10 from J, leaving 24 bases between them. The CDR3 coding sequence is TGTGCCAGCAGGAGCGATTACCCCGGTGACAGAAGAGCTTTCTTT. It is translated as CASRSDYPGDRRAFF.

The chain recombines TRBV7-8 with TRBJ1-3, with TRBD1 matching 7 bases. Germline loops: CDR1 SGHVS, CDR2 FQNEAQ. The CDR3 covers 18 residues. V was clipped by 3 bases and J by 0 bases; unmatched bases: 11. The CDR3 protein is CASSLGWDSTYSGNTIYF. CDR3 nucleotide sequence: TGTGCCAGCAGCTTGGGATGGGACAGCACCTACTCTGGAAACACCATATATTTT.

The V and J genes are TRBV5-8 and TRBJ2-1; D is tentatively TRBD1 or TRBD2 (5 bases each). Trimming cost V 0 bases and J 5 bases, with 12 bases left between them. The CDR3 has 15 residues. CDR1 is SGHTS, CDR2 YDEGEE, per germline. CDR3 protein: CASSLAGGLHNEQFF. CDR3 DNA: TGTGCCAGCAGCTTGGCTGGGGGTCTACACAATGAGCAGTTCTTC.

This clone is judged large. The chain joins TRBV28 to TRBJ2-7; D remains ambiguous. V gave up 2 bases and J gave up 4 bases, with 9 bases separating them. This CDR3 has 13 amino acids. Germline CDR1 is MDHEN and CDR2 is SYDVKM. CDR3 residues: CASSLGVHYEQYF. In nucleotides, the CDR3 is TGTGCCAGCAGTTTAGGTGTTCATTACGAGCAGTACTTC.

CDR3 region: CASSFPGAGRETQYF. The CDR3 nucleotides are TGTGCCAGCAGTTTCCCTGGGGCAGGAAGGGAGACCCAGTACTTC. The V call is TRBV6-6, the J call TRBJ2-5; D might be TRBD1 (5 bases). Trimming took off 4 bases at V and 5 bases at J, with 17 bases between the two ends. Germline lookup yields CDR1 MNHNY and CDR2 SVGAGI (reference sequence). This CDR3 is built from 15 residues.

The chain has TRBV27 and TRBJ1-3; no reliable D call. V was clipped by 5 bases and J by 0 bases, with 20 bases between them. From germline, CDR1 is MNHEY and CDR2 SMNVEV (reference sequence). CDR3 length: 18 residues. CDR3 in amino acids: CASSLMGPDTGSGNTIYF. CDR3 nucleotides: TGTGCCAGCAGTCTTATGGGTCCCGACACTGGCTCTGGAAACACCATATATTTT.

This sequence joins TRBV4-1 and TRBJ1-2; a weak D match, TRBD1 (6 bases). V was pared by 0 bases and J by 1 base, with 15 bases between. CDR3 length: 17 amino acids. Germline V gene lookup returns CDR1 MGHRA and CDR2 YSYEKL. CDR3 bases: TGCGCCAGCAGCCAAGATCGGGCAGGGGAAATTAACTATGGCTACACCTTC. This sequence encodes CASSQDRAGEINYGYTF.

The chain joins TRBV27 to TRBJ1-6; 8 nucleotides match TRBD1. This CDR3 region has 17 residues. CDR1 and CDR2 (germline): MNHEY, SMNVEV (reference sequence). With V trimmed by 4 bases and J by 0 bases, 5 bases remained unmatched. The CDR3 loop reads CASSSPGQGSYNSPLHF. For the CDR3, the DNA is TGTGCCAGCAGTTCCCCAGGACAGGGCTCCTATAATTCACCCCTCCACTTT.

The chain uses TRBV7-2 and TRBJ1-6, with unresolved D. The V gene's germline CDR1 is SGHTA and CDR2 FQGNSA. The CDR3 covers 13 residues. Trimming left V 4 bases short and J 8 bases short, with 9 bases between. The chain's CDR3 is CASSYRPDSPLHF. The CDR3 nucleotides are TGTGCCAGCAGCTATCGACCGGATTCACCCCTCCACTTT.

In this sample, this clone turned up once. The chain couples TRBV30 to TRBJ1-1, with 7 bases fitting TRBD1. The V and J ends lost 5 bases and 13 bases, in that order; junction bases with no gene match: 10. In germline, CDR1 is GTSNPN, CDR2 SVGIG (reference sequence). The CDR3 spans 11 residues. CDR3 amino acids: CAWSAGGGGFF. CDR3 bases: TGTGCCTGGTCGGCAGGGGGTGGGGGTTTCTTT.

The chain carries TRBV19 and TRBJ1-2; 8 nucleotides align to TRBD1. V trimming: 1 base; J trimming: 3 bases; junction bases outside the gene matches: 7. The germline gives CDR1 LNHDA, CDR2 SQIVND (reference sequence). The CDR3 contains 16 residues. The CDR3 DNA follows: TGTGCCAGTAGTATAGGGCCCAGGGGGCCCCACTATGGCTACACCTTC. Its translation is CASSIGPRGPHYGYTF.

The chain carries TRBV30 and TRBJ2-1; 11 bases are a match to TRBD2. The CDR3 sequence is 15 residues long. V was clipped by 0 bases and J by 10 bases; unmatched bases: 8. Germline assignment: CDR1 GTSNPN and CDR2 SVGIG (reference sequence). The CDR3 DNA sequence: TGTGCCTGGAGTGTACAACTAGCGGGAGAGGAGGAGCAGTTCTTC. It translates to CAWSVQLAGEEEQFF.

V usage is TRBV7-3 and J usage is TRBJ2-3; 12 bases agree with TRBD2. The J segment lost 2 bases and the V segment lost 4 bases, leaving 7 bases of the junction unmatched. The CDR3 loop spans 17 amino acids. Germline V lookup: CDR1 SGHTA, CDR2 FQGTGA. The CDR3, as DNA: TGTGCCAGCAGCTCCGCGGGACTAGCGGGCCTCACAGATACGCAGTATTTT. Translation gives CASSSAGLAGLTDTQYF.

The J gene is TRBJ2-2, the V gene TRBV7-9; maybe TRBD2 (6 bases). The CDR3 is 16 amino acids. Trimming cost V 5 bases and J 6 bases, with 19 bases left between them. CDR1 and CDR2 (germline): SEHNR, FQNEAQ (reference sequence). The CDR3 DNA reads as TGTGCCAGCAGCGACCCCTCCGGGAGAGCCCCCGGGGAGCTGTTTTTT. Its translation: CASSDPSGRAPGELFF.